This T cell receptor (beta chain) was sequenced in a study of cytomegalovirus exposure and HLA in healthy donors. With 60 Vbeta and 13 Jbeta primers, the PCR was carried out. Libraries were prepared by immunoSEQ multiplex PCR; TCRdb keeps only in-frame clonotypes and omits some of them. The sample holds some 80,000 clones, around 82% seen once. V was pared by 4 bases and J by 3 bases, with 7 bases between. Germline assignment: CDR1 GTSNPN and CDR2 SVGIG (reference sequence). This CDR3 contains 12 residues. Sequencing was performed on PBMCs. V gene TRBV30 combines with J gene TRBJ1-3; D not certain. The TCR originated in a man between 35 and 55 years old in good health and CMV-seronegative. Written as DNA, the CDR3 is TGTGCCTGGACTATGGTTGGAAACACCATATATTTT. Translated, it gives CAWTMVGNTIYF.